This T cell receptor beta chain stems from a study of blood T cell repertoires in COVID-19 (dated by TCRdb to 2018 to 2021). Study-level background: Collaborator samples came from the United States, Italy and Spain and covered acute and convalescent phases of COVID-19. The material from the prospective study consisted of cDNA or gDNA derived from T cells, B-cell-depleted T cells, or PBMCs. Subjects who had been exposed to COVID-19, were actively infected with it, or had recovered from it provided the deeply sampled blood TCRbeta repertoires that made up the dataset. The repertoires were made available in a free public database intended to serve as a resource for research on the immune response to SARS-CoV-2. The samples were drawn from two sources: the first 160 participants of the ongoing ImmuneRACE study, and 1,200 or so subjects contributed by 6 global collaborators. A de-identified subject ID, COVID-19 status, age in years and sex were almost always included in the sample metadata. Where available, HLA class I and class II types were taken from metadata supplied by the sample provider and were not determined by assay-based typing. Beyond this particular receptor, the publication reports: Clinical and demographic metadata were provided uncurated, with the amount varying by source and participant.

The cysteine opens and the phenylalanine closes a CDR3 of 13 amino acids. CDR3 DNA is the only sequence kept; it has 39 bases, read in frame from the first base. The germline V gene encodes CDR1 SQVTM and CDR2 ANQGSEA. V and J lose 7 bases and 1 base, and a span of 13 bases separates them. The collaborating institutions used their own protocols to collect whole blood in K2EDTA tubes. For TCRbeta analysis, collaborators shipped samples in one of three forms: frozen whole blood, isolated PBMCs, or DNA extracted from either of those sample types. Comments on this clone: The target of this receptor is not known. No much larger clone exists at a distance of one base, and base qualities are not known.

TCRbeta CDR3 regions were amplified from genomic DNA by means of the immunoSEQ Assay, a bias-controlled multiplex PCR. Under the source paper's analysis protocol: The number of nucleated cells in each sample was estimated from the amplification of reference gene primers within the assay. To quantify the absolute abundance of each unique TCRbeta CDR3 rearrangement, sequence reads were collapsed and filtered. For each sample, productive Simpson clonality was calculated as the square root of Simpson's diversity index over productive rearrangements. TCRdb obtained this table from immuneACCESS and retained in-frame rearrangements with V and J assigned. These tables miss some clones; where compared with another copy, unresolved V genes account for less than half of the shortfall, and the remainder is unexplained. V and J calls plus clone size are reproduced from that table; the DNA served to infer D and trimming. The sample table contains about 160,000 clones; only one count was recorded for roughly 86% of them. The ten largest clones represent roughly 7% of the sample.

The sequence derives from a man in his forties or fifties with active or convalescent COVID-19. The chain is encoded by TRBV29-1 joined to TRBJ2-5; the D gene is perhaps TRBD2, on 5 matching bases. The sequenced material came from peripheral blood. The nucleotides read TGCAGCGCTCGAGGCGCGGGCCAAGAGACCCAGTACTTC. This encodes CSARGAGQETQYF.